This section outlines one T cell receptor (beta chain) sequence together with its context. The antigen remains unidentified. This record belongs to a study of Ad26.COV2.S vaccination and SARS-CoV-2 variants. The wider study: Into the muscle, Ad26.COV2.S was dosed once or twice, 56 days apart. Regarding the study as a whole: Participants in the vaccine arm had higher spike-specific TCR breadth; placebo recipients had lower. Total T cell responses may have been underestimated by the TCR breadth and depth analyses.

The data were produced by immunoSEQ multiplex PCR, yet TCRdb's version contains in-frame clones alone and is incomplete. The sample contains about 440,000 clones, 90% of which appear only once. Treatment here: roughly 18 received Ad26.COV2.S at low or high dose, single or two shots; about 5 received placebo; per-sample allocation not given. Sampling happened 63 days after the first vaccine or placebo injection. Adults aged 18-55 years in Boston included the donor. Looked up from germline, CDR1 is LGHNA and CDR2 is YNFKEQ. Trimming pared 2 bases from V and 5 bases from J, leaving 16 bases between. The CDR3 is made up of 16 amino acids.

The gene calls are TRBV4-2 and TRBJ2-1; weak D call: TRBD2 (6 bases). The TCR comes from a person between 18 and 65 years old who received the Ad26.COV2.S COVID-19 vaccine or a placebo. The material was peripheral blood, obtained in a trial of Ad26.COV2.S vaccine versus placebo. The CDR3 nucleotides read TGTGCCAGCAGCCAAATAGGATCGGGGGTTCACAATGAGCAGTTCTTC. Protein sequence: CASSQIGSGVHNEQFF.